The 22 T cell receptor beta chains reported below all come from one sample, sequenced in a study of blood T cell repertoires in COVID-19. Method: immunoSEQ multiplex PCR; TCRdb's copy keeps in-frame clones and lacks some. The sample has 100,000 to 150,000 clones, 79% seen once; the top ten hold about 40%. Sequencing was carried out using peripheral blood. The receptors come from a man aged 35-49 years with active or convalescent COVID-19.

The CDR3 coding sequence is TGTGCCAGCAGCCCAGCGGACAGGCTCGACTATGGCTACACCTTC. Encoded protein: CASSPADRLDYGYTF. The chain is built from TRBV11-1 and TRBJ1-2; 7 positions agree with TRBD1. This CDR3 is 15 amino acids long. The junction had 9 bases not matched to a gene; V was cut back by 5 bases and J by 3 bases. CDR1 and CDR2 (germline): SGHAT, FQDESV (reference sequence). The full variable domain, its missing parts supplied by reference TRBV11-1 and TRBJ1-2, is EAEVAQSPRYKITEKSQAVAFWCDPISGHATLYWYRQILGQGPELLVQFQDESVVDDSQLPKDRFSAERLKGVDSTLKIQPAELGDSAMYLCASSPADRLDYGYTFGSGTRLTVV.

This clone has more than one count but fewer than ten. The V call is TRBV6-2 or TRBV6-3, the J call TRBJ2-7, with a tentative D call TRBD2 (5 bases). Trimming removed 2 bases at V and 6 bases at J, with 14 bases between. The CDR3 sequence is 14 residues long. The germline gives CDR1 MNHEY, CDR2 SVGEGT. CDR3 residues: CASSYQPLGGEQYF. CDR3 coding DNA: TGTGCCAGCAGTTACCAGCCCTTAGGAGGCGAGCAGTACTTC.

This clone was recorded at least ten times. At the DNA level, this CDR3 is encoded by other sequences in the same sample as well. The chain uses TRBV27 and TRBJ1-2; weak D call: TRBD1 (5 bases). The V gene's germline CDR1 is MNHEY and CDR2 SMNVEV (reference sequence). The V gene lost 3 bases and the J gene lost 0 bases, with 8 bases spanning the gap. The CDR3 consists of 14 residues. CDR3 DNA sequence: TGTGCCAGCAGTTTGGGGCCCCCTAACTATGGCTACACCTTC. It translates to CASSLGPPNYGYTF.

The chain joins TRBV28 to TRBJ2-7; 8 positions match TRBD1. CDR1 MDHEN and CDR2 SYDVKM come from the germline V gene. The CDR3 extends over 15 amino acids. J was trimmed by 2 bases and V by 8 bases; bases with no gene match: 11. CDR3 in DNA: TGTGCCAGCCGCCAAGACAGGGGCAGTACCTACGAGCAGTACTTC. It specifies CASRQDRGSTYEQYF. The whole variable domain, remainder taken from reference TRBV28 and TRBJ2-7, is DVKVTQSSRYLVKRTGEKVFLECVQDMDHENMFWYRQDPGLGLRLIYFSYDVKMKEKGDIPEGYSVSREKKERFSLILESASTNQTSMYLCASRQDRGSTYEQYFGPGTRLTVT.

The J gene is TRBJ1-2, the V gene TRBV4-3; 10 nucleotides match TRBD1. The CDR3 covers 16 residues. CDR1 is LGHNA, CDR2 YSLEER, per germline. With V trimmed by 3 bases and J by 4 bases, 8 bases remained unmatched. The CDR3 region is CASSQERDRGPYGYTF. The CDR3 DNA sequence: TGCGCCAGCAGCCAGGAACGGGACAGGGGACCCTATGGCTACACCTTC.

CDR3 bases: TGTGCCAGCTCACCACGGGGGGTGAACACTGAAGCTTTCTTT. Translated: CASSPRGVNTEAFF. The genes are TRBV18 and TRBJ1-1, with a weak D call TRBD1 (5 bases). The CDR3 has 14 amino acids. Germline CDR1 reads KGHSH; CDR2 reads LQKENI. V was clipped by 1 base and J by 0 bases, with 6 bases between them.

CDR3 coding DNA: TGTGCCAGCAGTGAACTCGGCGGAATATACGAGCAGTACTTC. It yields the protein CASSELGGIYEQYF. The chain recombines TRBV6-1 with TRBJ2-7; D uncertain. V was shortened by 2 bases and J by 4 bases, with 12 bases between the two germline ends. Germline CDR1 reads MNHNS; CDR2 reads SASEGT. The CDR3 extends over 14 amino acids.

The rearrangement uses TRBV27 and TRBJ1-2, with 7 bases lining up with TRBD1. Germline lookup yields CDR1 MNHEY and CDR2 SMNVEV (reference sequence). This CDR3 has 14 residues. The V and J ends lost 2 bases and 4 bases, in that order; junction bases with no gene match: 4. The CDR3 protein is CASSLRGRGYGYTF. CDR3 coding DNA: TGTGCCAGCAGTTTAAGGGGGCGCGGCTATGGCTACACCTTC.

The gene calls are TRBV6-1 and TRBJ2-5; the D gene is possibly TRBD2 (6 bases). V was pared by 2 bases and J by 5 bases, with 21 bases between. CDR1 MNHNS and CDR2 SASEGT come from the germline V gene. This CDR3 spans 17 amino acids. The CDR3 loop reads CASSEPGLLTRRETQYF. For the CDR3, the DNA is TGTGCCAGCAGTGAACCGGGACTGTTGACCAGGCGGGAGACCCAGTACTTC.

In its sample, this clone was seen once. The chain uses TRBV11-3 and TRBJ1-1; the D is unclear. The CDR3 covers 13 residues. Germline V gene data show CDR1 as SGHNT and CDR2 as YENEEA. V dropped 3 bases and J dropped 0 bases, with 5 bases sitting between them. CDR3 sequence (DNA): TGTGCCAGCAGCTTTAGCCTGAACACTGAAGCTTTCTTT. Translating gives CASSFSLNTEAFF.

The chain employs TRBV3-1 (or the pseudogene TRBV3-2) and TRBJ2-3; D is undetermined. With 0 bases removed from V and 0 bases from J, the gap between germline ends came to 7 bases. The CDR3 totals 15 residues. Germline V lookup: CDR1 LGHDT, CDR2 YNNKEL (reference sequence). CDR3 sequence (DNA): TGTGCCAGCAGCCAAGATCCCAGGAGCACAGATACGCAGTATTTT. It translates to CASSQDPRSTDTQYF.

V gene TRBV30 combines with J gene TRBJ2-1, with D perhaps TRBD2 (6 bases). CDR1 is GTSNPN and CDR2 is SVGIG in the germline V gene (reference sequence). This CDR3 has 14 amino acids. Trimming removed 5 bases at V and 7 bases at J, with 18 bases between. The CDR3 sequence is CAWGTGLGANEQFF. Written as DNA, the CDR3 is TGTGCCTGGGGAACGGGACTTGGGGCGAATGAGCAGTTCTTC.

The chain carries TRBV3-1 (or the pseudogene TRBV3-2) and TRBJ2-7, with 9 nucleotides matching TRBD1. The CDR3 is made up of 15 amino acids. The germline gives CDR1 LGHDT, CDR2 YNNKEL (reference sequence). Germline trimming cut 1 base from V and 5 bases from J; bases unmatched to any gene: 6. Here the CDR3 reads CASSQAGTGYHEQYF. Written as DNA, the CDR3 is TGTGCCAGCAGCCAAGCCGGGACAGGGTACCACGAGCAGTACTTC.

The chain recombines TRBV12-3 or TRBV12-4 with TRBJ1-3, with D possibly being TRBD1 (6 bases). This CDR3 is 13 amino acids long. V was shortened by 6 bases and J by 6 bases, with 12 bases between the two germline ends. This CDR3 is CASREDSENTIYF. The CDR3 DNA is TGTGCCAGCAGAGAGGACAGTGAAAACACCATATATTTT.

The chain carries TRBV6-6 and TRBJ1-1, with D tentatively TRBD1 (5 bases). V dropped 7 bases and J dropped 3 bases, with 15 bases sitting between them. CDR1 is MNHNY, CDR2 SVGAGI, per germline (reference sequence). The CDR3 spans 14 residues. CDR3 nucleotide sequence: TGTGCCAGCACCGAGACAGCGGGACACACTGAAGCTTTCTTT. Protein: CASTETAGHTEAFF.

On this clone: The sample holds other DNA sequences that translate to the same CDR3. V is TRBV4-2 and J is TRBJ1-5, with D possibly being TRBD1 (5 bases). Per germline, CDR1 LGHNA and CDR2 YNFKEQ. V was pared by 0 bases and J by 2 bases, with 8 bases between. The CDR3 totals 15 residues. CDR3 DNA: TGTGCCAGCAGCCAAGAACGGGGGGGCAATCAGCCCCAGCATTTT. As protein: CASSQERGGNQPQHF.

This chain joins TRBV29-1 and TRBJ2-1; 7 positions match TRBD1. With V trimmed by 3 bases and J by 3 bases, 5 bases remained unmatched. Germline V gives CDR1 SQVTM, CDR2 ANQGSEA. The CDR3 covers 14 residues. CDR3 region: CSVDPRGFYNEQFF. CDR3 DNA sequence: TGCAGCGTTGACCCCAGGGGGTTCTACAATGAGCAGTTCTTC.

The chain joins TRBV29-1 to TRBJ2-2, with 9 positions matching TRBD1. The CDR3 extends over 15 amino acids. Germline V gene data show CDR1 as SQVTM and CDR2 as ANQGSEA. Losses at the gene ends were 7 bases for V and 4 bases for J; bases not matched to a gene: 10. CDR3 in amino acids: CSAAAGTGFTGELFF. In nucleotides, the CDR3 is TGCAGCGCCGCTGCCGGGACAGGGTTCACCGGGGAGCTGTTTTTT.

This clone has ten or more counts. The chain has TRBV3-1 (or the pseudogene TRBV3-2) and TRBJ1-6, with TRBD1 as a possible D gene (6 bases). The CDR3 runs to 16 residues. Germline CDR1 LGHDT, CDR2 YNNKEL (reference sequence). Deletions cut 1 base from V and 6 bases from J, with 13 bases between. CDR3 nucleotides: TGTGCCAGCAGCCAAGTCTCAACAGGGAGTAATTCACCCCTCCACTTT. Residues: CASSQVSTGSNSPLHF.

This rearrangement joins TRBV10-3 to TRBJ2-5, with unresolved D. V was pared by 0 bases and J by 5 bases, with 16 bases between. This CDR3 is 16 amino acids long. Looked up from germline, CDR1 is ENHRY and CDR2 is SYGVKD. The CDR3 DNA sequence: TGTGCCATCAGTGAGTCGAGATGGGCCAAACCGGAGACCCAGTACTTC. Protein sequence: CAISESRWAKPETQYF.

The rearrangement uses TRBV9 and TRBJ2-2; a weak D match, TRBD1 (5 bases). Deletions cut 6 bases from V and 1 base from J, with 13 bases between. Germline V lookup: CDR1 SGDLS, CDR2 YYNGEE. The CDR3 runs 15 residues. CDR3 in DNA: TGTGCCAGCAACGCTAGGGGTCTGAACACCGGGGAGCTGTTTTTT. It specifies CASNARGLNTGELFF.

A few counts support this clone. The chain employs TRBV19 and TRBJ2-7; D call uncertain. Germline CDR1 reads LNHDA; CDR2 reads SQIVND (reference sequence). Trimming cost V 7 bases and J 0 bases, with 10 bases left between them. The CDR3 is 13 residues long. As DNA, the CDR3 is TGTGCCAGTAAGTCAGGTGCCTCCTACGAGCAGTACTTC. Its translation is CASKSGASYEQYF.